Listed below are T cell receptor beta chains from one sample, sequenced in a study of cytomegalovirus exposure and HLA in healthy donors. Profiled with immunoSEQ multiplex PCR; TCRdb holds only in-frame clones, not every one. Of around 140,000 clones listed, 72% are singletons. Sequenced: PBMCs. These receptors were collected from a middle-aged man in good health and CMV-seropositive. The CDR3 runs from the conserved cysteine through the conserved F or W. The D gene is left open where the match is weak. Rows may omit the clone size; those that give it use once, few, many or a size class.

>TRBJ2-2|NA|TRBD2|15|TRBV7-3
TGTGCCAGCAGCCTTGGACTAGCGGGATTGGGGGAGCTGTTTTTT
CASSLGLAGLGELFF
>TRBJ2-1|NA|TRBD2|15|TRBV5-1
TGCGCCAGCAGCTCCGGACTAGCGGAGGGGAATGAGCAGTTCTTC
CASSSGLAEGNEQFF
>TRBJ1-5|NA|NA|16|TRBV27
TGTGCCAGCAGACCCACGGGAAGTTATAGCAATCAGCCCCAGCATTTT
CASRPTGSYSNQPQHF
>TRBJ1-1|NA|NA|16|TRBV4-1
TGCGCCAGCAGCGTAGGTAACCGGGGGGCTGGTACTGAAGCTTTCTTT
CASSVGNRGAGTEAFF
>TRBJ2-7|NA|TRBD2|12|TRBV10-3
TGTGCCATCAGTGACTCGGGAGGACGGCAGTACTTC
CAISDSGGRQYF
>TRBJ2-3|NA|NA|12|TRBV6-6
TGTGCCAGCAGTCCTAATACAGATACGCAGTATTTT
CASSPNTDTQYF
>TRBJ1-2|few|TRBD1|14|TRBV2
TGTGCCAGCAGTCTGGGACAGGGGAGCAGCGGCTACACCTTC
CASSLGQGSSGYTF
>TRBJ2-5|NA|TRBD2|13|TRBV6-5
TGTGCCAGCGCGGGACTAGCAGCGCGGGAGCAGTACTTC
CASAGLAAREQYF
>TRBJ2-7|NA|NA|14|TRBV18
TGTGCCAGCTCACCTCTCGGGTTGGGGGCCGAGCAGTACTTC
CASSPLGLGAEQYF
>TRBJ1-5|few|NA|13|TRBV7-2
TGTGCCAGCAGCTTAGCGTCTGATCAGCCCCAGCATTTT
CASSLASDQPQHF
>TRBJ1-3|NA|NA|11|TRBV27
TGTGCCTACTCCCCTGGAAACACCATATATTTT
CAYSPGNTIYF
>TRBJ1-6|few|NA|14|TRBV7-9
TGTGCCAGCAGCTTAGTGCAGGTTAATTCACCCCTCCACTTT
CASSLVQVNSPLHF
>TRBJ1-3|NA|NA|16|TRBV15
TGTGCCACCAGCAGAGATCCGGGAGACTCTGGAAACACCATATATTTT
CATSRDPGDSGNTIYF
>TRBJ2-7|NA|TRBD2|17|TRBV11-2
TGTGCCAGCAGCTTTACCGGGACTAGCGGGGGGGCCAACGAGCAGTACTTC
CASSFTGTSGGANEQYF
>TRBJ2-7|NA|NA|16|TRBV4-1
TGCGCCAGCAGCCAAGCAAGTAGGAGGGAGCGGAACGAGCAGTACTTC
CASSQASRRERNEQYF
>TRBJ2-1|NA|NA|17|TRBV19
TGTGCCAGTAGTATCACCGTTAACGAGGGAGGAGGGAATGAGCAGTTCTTC
CASSITVNEGGGNEQFF
>TRBJ2-3|NA|NA|15|TRBV2
TGTGCCAGCATCGGGCTCACGGGGGGCCAAGATACGCAGTATTTT
CASIGLTGGQDTQYF
>TRBJ2-6|NA|NA|15|TRBV6-6
TGTGCCAGCAGTTACGAAGAGGCTGGGGCCAACGTCCTGACTTTC
CASSYEEAGANVLTF
>TRBJ2-1|NA|TRBD2|15|TRBV5-4
TGTGCCAGCAGCCTAGCTAGCGGGGTTTACAATGAGCAGTTCTTC
CASSLASGVYNEQFF
>TRBJ2-2|NA|NA|14|TRBV19
TGTGCCAGTATAGGGGATCCGAACACCGGGGAGCTGTTTTTT
CASIGDPNTGELFF
>TRBJ2-7|NA|NA|14|TRBV28
TGTGCCAGCAGTGGGACACCGAGTTCCTACGAGCAGTACTTC
CASSGTPSSYEQYF
>TRBJ2-1|NA|TRBD1|14|TRBV5-8
TGTGCCAGCAGCTTGGCCGGAAGACAGGGAAAGCAGTTCTTC
CASSLAGRQGKQFF
>TRBJ1-1|few|NA|12|TRBV5-6
TGTGCCAGCAGCTTTACGGTGACTGAAGCTTTCTTT
CASSFTVTEAFF
>TRBJ2-5|once|TRBD2|15|TRBV4-2
TGTGCCAGCAGCCAAGGGACTAGCGGACAAGAGACCCAGTACTTC
CASSQGTSGQETQYF